Detailed here is one TCR beta chain. Its binding antigen is unknown. The input lacks base qualities; no much larger clone sits a single base away. TCRbeta CDR3 regions were amplified from genomic DNA by means of the immunoSEQ Assay, a bias-controlled multiplex PCR. On the authors' methods: Within the assay, amplification of reference gene primers was used to estimate how many nucleated cells each sample contained. To quantify the absolute abundance of each unique TCRbeta CDR3 rearrangement, sequence reads were collapsed and filtered. For each sample, productive Simpson clonality was calculated as the square root of Simpson's diversity index over productive rearrangements. TCRdb re-hosts the immuneACCESS table, in-frame sequences only. Its copies lack some clones; in the studies checked, an unresolved V gene accounts for under half of them, and the cause for the rest is not known. From that table come the V and J calls and clone size; the DNA was used to work out D and trimming. The sample yields 55,000 to 80,000 clones; under 80% were counted once. Of the sample, approximately 5.3% falls within the top ten clones.

This record belongs to a study of blood T cell repertoires in COVID-19 (TCRdb year 2020). Looking at the study overall: The collaborator samples originated in the United States, Italy and Spain and spanned the acute and convalescent phases of COVID-19. The prospective study material was composed of cDNA or gDNA derived from T cells, B-cell-depleted T cells, or PBMCs. Samples were obtained from the ongoing ImmuneRACE study (first 160 participants) and from 950 to 1,500 subjects provided by 6 global collaborators. Where available, HLA class I and class II types were taken from metadata supplied by the sample provider and were not determined by assay-based typing. The sample metadata nearly always contained a de-identified subject ID, COVID-19 status, age in years and sex. Subjects who had been exposed to COVID-19, were actively infected with it, or had recovered from it provided the deeply sampled blood TCRbeta repertoires that made up the dataset. The repertoires were made available in a free public database intended to serve as a resource for research on the immune response to SARS-CoV-2.

Trimming removed 4 bases from V and 0 bases from J; the gene matches leave 15 bases unexplained. CDR1 MNHEY and CDR2 SVGEGT are derived from the germline V gene. From the cysteine up to the phenylalanine, the CDR3 has a length of 19 residues. Kept here is only the CDR3 DNA, which spans 57 bases and is read in frame from base 1. Whole blood was collected in K2EDTA tubes by collaborating institutions according to the institutions' own protocols. For TCRbeta analysis, collaborators shipped samples in one of three forms: frozen whole blood, isolated PBMCs, or DNA extracted from either of those sample types. Overall study outcomes, separate from this receptor: Clinical and demographic metadata were provided uncurated, with the amount varying by source and participant.

Source material: peripheral blood. The sequence came from a human donor in a cohort sampled during active COVID-19. This chain is built from TRBV6-2 or TRBV6-3 and TRBJ2-1, with 7 central nucleotides matching TRBD1. DNA sequence: TGTGCCAGCAGTTCTACGGCGCTCCAGACAGGGAGCTCCTACAATGAGCAGTTCTTC. Its translation reads: CASSSTALQTGSSYNEQFF.